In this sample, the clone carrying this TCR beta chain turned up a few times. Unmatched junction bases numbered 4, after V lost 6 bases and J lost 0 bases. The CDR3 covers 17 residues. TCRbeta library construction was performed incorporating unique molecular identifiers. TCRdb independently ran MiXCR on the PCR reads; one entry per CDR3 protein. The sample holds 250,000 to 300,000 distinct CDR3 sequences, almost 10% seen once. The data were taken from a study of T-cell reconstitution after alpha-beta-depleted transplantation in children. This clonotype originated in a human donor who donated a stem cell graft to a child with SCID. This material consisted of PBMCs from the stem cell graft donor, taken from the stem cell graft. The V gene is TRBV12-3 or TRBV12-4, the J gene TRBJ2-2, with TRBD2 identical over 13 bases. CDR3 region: CASSRLAGGSNTGELFF. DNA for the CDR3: TGTGCCAGCAGCAGACTAGCGGGGGGATCGAACACCGGGGAGCTGTTTTTT.